The 24 T cell receptor beta chains below were found in one sample sequenced in a study of blood T cells in healthy people across ages. It was with a sample-barcoded 5' primer and a J-beta primer mix that a second PCR of roughly 7 to 12 cycles was run. Using its own MiXCR run on the 5' RACE reads, TCRdb lists one record per CDR3 protein. The repertoire includes about 570,000 distinct CDR3 sequences, around a quarter of them detected once, and roughly 3.5% sits in the top ten. The same sample was also used in a study of T cells of mothers and their children.

The sequenced sample consisted of blood. The receptors shown here come from a boy aged 2 to 9 in good health.

This clonotype was counted only a few times. V is TRBV11-2 and J is TRBJ2-5; 12 positions match TRBD2. The J call may be in error: the DNA end matches TRBJ2-1 better. Germline V CDR1 and CDR2: SGHAT, FQNNGV. This CDR3 is built from 15 residues. CDR3 sequence: CASSILTSGGNEQFF. The CDR3 nucleotides read TGTGCCAGCAGCATACTGACTAGCGGGGGCAATGAGCAGTTCTTC.

V and J are TRBV27 and TRBJ1-2, with D tentatively TRBD1 (6 bases). Per the germline V gene, CDR1 is MNHEY and CDR2 is SMNVEV (reference sequence). V was cut by 3 bases and J by 6 bases, with 20 bases left in between. The CDR3 is made up of 16 amino acids. As DNA, the CDR3 is TGTGCCAGCAGTTTTTCGGGGGTGGGACACCTGAATGGCTACACCTTC. Its protein product is CASSFSGVGHLNGYTF.

V gene TRBV6-5 combines with J gene TRBJ2-7, with TRBD2 as a possible D gene (5 bases). Trimming shortened V by 6 bases and J by 3 bases, and 15 bases separated the two germline ends. This CDR3 is built from 14 residues. CDR1 and CDR2 (germline): MNHEY, SVGAGI. For the CDR3, the DNA is TGTGCCAGCAGCCCCTTAAACGGAGGCTACGAGCAGTACTTC. Its protein product is CASSPLNGGYEQYF.

This clonotype has only one observation. As DNA, the CDR3 is TGTGCCAGCAGCGTACTAGCGATCTCCTACAATGAGCAGTTCTTC. This sequence encodes CASSVLAISYNEQFF. The rearrangement joins TRBV9 to TRBJ2-1, with a weak D call TRBD2 (6 bases). V was pared by 1 base and J by 0 bases, with 8 bases between. Per germline, CDR1 SGDLS and CDR2 YYNGEE. The CDR3 extends over 15 amino acids.

This chain joins TRBV29-1 and TRBJ2-6; D remains unclear. Trimming took off 5 bases at V and 1 base at J, with 9 bases between the two ends. Germline CDR1 reads SQVTM; CDR2 reads ANQGSEA. The CDR3 is 14 residues long. The CDR3 reads CSVKGLSGANVLTF. In DNA, the CDR3 is TGCAGCGTTAAAGGCCTGTCTGGGGCCAACGTCCTGACTTTC.

This chain uses TRBV29-1 with TRBJ1-2; 9 bases are a match to TRBD1. This CDR3 is 12 amino acids long. The germline V gene has CDR1 SQVTM and CDR2 ANQGSEA. Trimming took 3 bases from V and 7 from J; bases not matched to a gene: 3. In DNA, the CDR3 is TGCAGCGTTGACGACAGGGGGGGTGGCTACACCTTC. Translating gives CSVDDRGGGYTF.

The sample holds a few counts of this clonotype. The chain is built from TRBV4-3 and TRBJ1-2; possibly TRBD1 for D (5 bases). The CDR3 spans 15 residues. V lost 0 bases and J lost 2, with 10 bases in between. Germline V CDR1 and CDR2: LGHNA, YSLEER. In DNA form, the CDR3 reads TGCGCCAGCAGCCAAGATGCCAGGGAGAACTATGGCTACACCTTC. Its protein product is CASSQDARENYGYTF.

The genes are TRBV3-1 and TRBJ1-1; TRBD1 is a possible D gene (5 bases). V dropped 5 bases and J dropped 8 bases, with 18 bases sitting between them. The length of the CDR3 is 14 residues. Germline CDR1 reads LGHDT; CDR2 reads YNNKEL (reference sequence). The CDR3 protein is CASSSHDRGPEAFF. In DNA, the CDR3 is TGTGCCAGCAGCTCCCACGACAGAGGTCCGGAAGCTTTCTTT.

This clonotype was counted between two and nine times. This chain uses TRBV2 with TRBJ1-6, with unresolved D. V dropped 5 bases and J dropped 0 bases, with 8 bases sitting between them. The CDR3 is 15 amino acids. Germline-derived CDR1 and CDR2 are SNHLY and FYNNEI. CDR3 coding DNA: TGTGCCAGCAGTCGTATGAGCTCCTATAATTCACCCCTCCACTTT. Its protein is CASSRMSSYNSPLHF.

In this sample, this clonotype turned up many times. The chain employs TRBV7-8 and TRBJ2-1; 10 bases line up with TRBD2. V shed 0 bases and J 4 bases; nucleotides not matched to a gene: 3. Germline V CDR1 and CDR2: SGHVS, FQNEAQ. The CDR3 runs 16 residues. The CDR3 DNA reads as TGTGCCAGCAGCTTAGCCCCTAGCGGGGGTTACAATGAGCAGTTCTTC. Protein: CASSLAPSGGYNEQFF. The whole variable domain, filled in from reference TRBV7-8 and TRBJ2-1, reads GAGVSQSPRYKVAKRGQDVALRCDPISGHVSLFWYQQALGQGPEFLTYFQNEAQLDKSGLPSDRFFAERPEGSVSTLKIQRTQQEDSAVYLCASSLAPSGGYNEQFFGPGTRLTVL.

This clonotype was seen a few times. The chain employs TRBV15 and TRBJ2-2, with D unclear. The V gene lost 0 bases and the J gene lost 3 bases, with 14 bases spanning the gap. The CDR3 extends over 17 amino acids. The germline gives CDR1 LNHNV, CDR2 YYDKDF (reference sequence). In nucleotides, the CDR3 is TGTGCCACCAGCAGAGATCGAGGACGAGTAGACACCGGGGAGCTGTTTTTT. Protein product: CATSRDRGRVDTGELFF. The whole variable domain, filled in from reference TRBV15 and TRBJ2-2, reads DAMVIQNPRYQVTQFGKPVTLSCSQTLNHNVMYWYQQKSSQAPKLLFHYYDKDFNNEADTPDNFQSRRPNTSFCFLDIRSPGLGDTAMYLCATSRDRGRVDTGELFFGEGSRLTVL.

The chain has TRBV27 and TRBJ2-1; 8 bases are shared with TRBD1. V gave up 3 bases and J gave up 9 bases; unmatched junction bases: 13. The CDR3 runs 16 residues. Looked up from germline, CDR1 is MNHEY and CDR2 is SMNVEV (reference sequence). DNA of the CDR3: TGTGCCAGCAGTTTCTCAGGGACAGGCCCCACCATTGAGCAGTTCTTC. Its protein is CASSFSGTGPTIEQFF.

This clonotype was detected only a few times. The chain links TRBV20-1 to TRBJ2-5; tentative D call: TRBD2 (6 bases). The CDR3 is 14 residues long. Looked up from germline, CDR1 is DFQATT and CDR2 is SNEGSKA (reference sequence). V lost 0 bases, J lost 1 base, and 9 bases lay in between. In DNA, the CDR3 is TGCAGTGCTAGAGATGCGGGGCTCCAAGAGACCCAGTACTTC. It yields the protein CSARDAGLQETQYF.

This chain uses TRBV6-1 with TRBJ2-5; D gene uncertain. V lost 2 bases to trimming and J lost 5 bases, with 9 bases between them. This CDR3 has 13 amino acids. The germline V gene has CDR1 MNHNS and CDR2 SASEGT. CDR3 coding DNA: TGTGCCAGCAGTGAAACTTTCCAGGAGACCCAGTACTTC. The encoded protein is CASSETFQETQYF.

The V gene is TRBV19, the J gene TRBJ2-3; no reliable D call. Germline CDR1 reads LNHDA; CDR2 reads SQIVND (reference sequence). Trimming stripped 5 bases from V and 4 bases from J, with 22 bases between. This CDR3 is built from 17 residues. The DNA for the CDR3 is TGTGCCAGTAGTCCCAGGCAGAGGACGGGTGGAGCAGATACGCAGTATTTT. Protein product: CASSPRQRTGGADTQYF.

This clonotype was picked up a small number of times. J is TRBJ1-1 and V is TRBV3-1; D is unclear. V lost 3 bases and J lost 3, with 8 bases in between. Germline V CDR1 and CDR2: LGHDT, YNNKEL (reference sequence). The CDR3 loop spans 13 amino acids. CDR3 sequence (DNA): TGTGCCAGCAGCCAGGAGGCATACACTGAAGCTTTCTTT. It translates to CASSQEAYTEAFF.

The chain links TRBV3-1 to TRBJ2-7; weak D call: TRBD1 (6 bases). CDR1 is LGHDT, CDR2 YNNKEL, per germline (reference sequence). This CDR3 has 14 residues. Trimming removed 5 bases from V and 2 bases from J, with 13 bases in between. CDR3 sequence reads: CASSDRGIAYEQYF. CDR3 in DNA: TGTGCCAGCAGCGATAGGGGGATCGCCTACGAGCAGTACTTC.

This clonotype has a single count. J is TRBJ2-1 and V is TRBV11-3; TRBD2 might be the D (5 bases). The CDR3 loop spans 13 amino acids. Germline-derived CDR1 and CDR2 are SGHNT and YENEEA. Trimming took off 5 bases at V and 8 bases at J, with 13 bases between the two ends. The CDR3 spells CASSPRGIHEQFF. CDR3 DNA: TGTGCCAGCAGCCCCCGAGGGATCCATGAGCAGTTCTTC.

In its sample, this clonotype was seen a few times. This chain links TRBV3-1 with TRBJ1-6; 8 nucleotides align to TRBD1. The V segment lost 2 bases and the J segment 5 bases; nucleotides outside the gene matches: 8. CDR1 and CDR2 (germline): LGHDT, YNNKEL (reference sequence). The CDR3 contains 17 residues. CDR3 sequence reads: CASSQIPTGGNNSPLHF. DNA of the CDR3: TGTGCCAGCAGCCAAATCCCCACAGGGGGAAATAATTCACCCCTCCACTTT.

This clonotype was seen a few times. The chain combines TRBV24-1 with TRBJ2-7, with 7 bases fitting TRBD1. The CDR3 totals 14 residues. From germline, CDR1 is KGHDR and CDR2 SFDVKD. The junction had 9 bases not matched to a gene; V was cut back by 4 bases and J by 7 bases. The CDR3 is CATSDGTERGEQYF. DNA for the CDR3: TGTGCCACCAGTGACGGGACAGAAAGAGGTGAGCAGTACTTC.

The J gene is TRBJ2-1, the V gene TRBV12-5, with 7 bases matching TRBD1. The V gene end was trimmed by 5 bases and the J gene end by 5 bases; junction bases not matched to a gene: 6. The CDR3 consists of 14 residues. Per the germline V gene, CDR1 is LGHNT and CDR2 is FRNRAP. The chain's CDR3 is CASGPRTGDNEQFF. The CDR3 bases are TGTGCTAGTGGTCCCAGGACAGGCGACAATGAGCAGTTCTTC.

This clonotype has just a few counts. The chain joins TRBV12-3 or TRBV12-4 to TRBJ2-6, with a possible D match to TRBD2 (6 bases). The V and J ends lost 2 bases and 4 bases respectively, with 12 bases between them. The CDR3 covers 16 residues. The CDR3 loop is CASSLRWRAGANVLTF. For the CDR3, the DNA is TGTGCCAGCAGTTTACGGTGGAGGGCCGGGGCCAACGTCCTGACTTTC.

The genes are TRBV5-1 and TRBJ2-1; tentative D call: TRBD2 (5 bases). The germline CDR1 and CDR2 sequences are SGHRS and YFSETQ. Trimming took off 4 bases at V and 9 bases at J, with 11 bases between the two ends. The CDR3 is 12 residues long. The DNA of the CDR3 is TGCGCCAGCAGCCTCATACGGGGTGAGCAGTTCTTC. Protein product: CASSLIRGEQFF.

The chain couples TRBV12-3 or TRBV12-4 to TRBJ2-5; D is perhaps TRBD2 (6 bases). The CDR3 totals 14 residues. Deletions cut 5 bases from V and 2 bases from J, with 12 bases between. DNA for the CDR3: TGTGCCAGCAGTCAATACGGGACTCAAGAGACCCAGTACTTC. Its protein product is CASSQYGTQETQYF.